This T cell receptor beta chain was sequenced during a study of monozygotic twins with inflammatory bowel disease (dated by TCRdb to about 2019). A note on the overall study: In total, about 30 monozygotic twin pairs made up the full study: 19 Danish pairs, all IBD-discordant, plus nine German pairs, of which four were IBD-concordant and five were IBD-discordant. The search for disease-associated traits relied mainly on comparing IBD patients with their genetically identical healthy co-twins within discordant pairs. Each individual had, on average, about 151 000 unique TCRalpha sequences and 181 000 unique TCRbeta sequences available for analysis.

From each donor, an approximately 2.5 ml peripheral blood sample was drawn into PAXgene tubes and stored at -80 degrees C. Without any T cell sorting, total RNA was extracted from whole blood using the PAXgene blood miRNA kit on an automated QIAcube. Peripheral blood from monozygotic twin pairs, either concordant or discordant for inflammatory bowel disease, underwent deep TCRalpha and TCRbeta repertoire profiling that used unique molecular barcoding. Smoking habits were recorded for all twin pairs, and individuals were classified as current, former or never smokers. The library was built by means of 5' RACE. Each TCR library was prepared from around 3,400 ng of total RNA. For each sample, cDNA was synthesized in eight separate reactions using SMARTScribe reverse transcriptase. During cDNA synthesis, template switching was used to introduce unique molecular identifiers that contained a 6-nucleotide sample barcode. Amplification of TCRalpha and TCRbeta cDNA involved two nested PCRs of around 15 and 9 cycles, and each PCR was followed by bead purification. Before amplification, the cDNA was treated with uracil DNA-glycosylase and purified using the QIAquick PCR purification kit. The second PCR was the step at which Illumina TruSeq-compatible adapters and sample-specific barcodes were added. TapeStation and Qubit were used to check library quality and concentration, and approximately 5 ng of each library went into the pool. Sequencing of the pooled libraries was done on an Illumina HiSeq2500 single-index Rapid Run using custom sequencing primers and 2 x 100 bp reads. Concerning the study's data processing: PCR and sequencing errors were corrected by UMI-based consensus assembly using MiGEC version 1.2.6. MiXCR version 2.1.1 was used for V(D)J alignment, clonotype assembly and CDR3 extraction. To normalise gene usage, clonotype sharing and MAIT/NKT TCR abundance, the analysis used the top 1000, 10 000 and 20 000 clonotypes per sample. After downsampling to 27 000 UMIs, diversity was calculated as the inverse Simpson index using the vegan R package. Paired Mann-Whitney U tests were applied to discordant twin pairs, with Benjamini-Hochberg correction for multiple testing. After the reads were reprocessed by TCRdb, one entry was made per CDR3 protein sequence, with no DNA. Clone size and V and J calls follow TCRdb, not the original study. The sample table on file contains a few hundred thousand distinct CDR3 sequences. The ten largest account for roughly 5.8% of the sample.

In the case of this clonotype: The antigen it binds to is not known.

Results the study describes overall, beyond this receptor: Because patients received different immunosuppressive treatments, the repertoires may have picked up extra background noise and variability between individuals. Concordant and discordant twins showed no difference in repertoire similarity, possibly because of limited statistical power. The results gave no support for a single strong signal or clonotype linked to IBD. TCRbeta repertoire diversity, by inverse Simpson index, was decreased in IBD patients compared with their healthy co-twins. IBD patients shared fewer clonotypes with other individuals than healthy twins did, most markedly in patients showing signs of disease activity. The analysis was unable to tell different T cell subtypes apart.

The specimen was blood. The sequence was collected from a human donor with ulcerative colitis or Crohn's disease, or a healthy co-twin of an affected twin (not recorded which).

This receptor has the CDR3 CSVPTGGGVEAFF. The chain was built from TRBV29-1 and TRBJ1-1. The CDR3, from cysteine to phenylalanine, totals 13 residues. DNA is not on record. Sequences SQVTM (CDR1) and ANQGSEA (CDR2) are obtained from the germline V gene. With all but the CDR3 taken from the reference TRBV29-1 and TRBJ1-1 genes, the full variable domain is: SAVISQKPSRDICQRGTSLTIQCQVDSQVTMMFWYRQQPGQSLTLIATANQGSEATYESGFVIDKFPISRPNLTFSTLTVSNMSPEDSSIYLCSVPTGGGVEAFFGQGTRLTVV.